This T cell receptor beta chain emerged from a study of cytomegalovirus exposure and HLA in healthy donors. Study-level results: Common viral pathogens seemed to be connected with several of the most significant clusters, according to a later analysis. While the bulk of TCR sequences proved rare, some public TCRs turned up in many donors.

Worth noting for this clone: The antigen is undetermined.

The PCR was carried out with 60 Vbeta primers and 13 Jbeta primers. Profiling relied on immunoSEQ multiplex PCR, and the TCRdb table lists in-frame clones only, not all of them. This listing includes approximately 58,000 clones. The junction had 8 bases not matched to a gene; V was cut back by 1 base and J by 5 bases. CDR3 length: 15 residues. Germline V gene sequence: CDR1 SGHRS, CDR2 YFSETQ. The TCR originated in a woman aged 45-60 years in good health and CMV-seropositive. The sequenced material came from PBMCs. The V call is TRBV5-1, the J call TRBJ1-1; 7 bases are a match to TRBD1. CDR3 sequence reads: CASSLHKGAGTEAFF. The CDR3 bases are TGCGCCAGCAGCTTGCATAAGGGGGCAGGAACTGAAGCTTTCTTT.